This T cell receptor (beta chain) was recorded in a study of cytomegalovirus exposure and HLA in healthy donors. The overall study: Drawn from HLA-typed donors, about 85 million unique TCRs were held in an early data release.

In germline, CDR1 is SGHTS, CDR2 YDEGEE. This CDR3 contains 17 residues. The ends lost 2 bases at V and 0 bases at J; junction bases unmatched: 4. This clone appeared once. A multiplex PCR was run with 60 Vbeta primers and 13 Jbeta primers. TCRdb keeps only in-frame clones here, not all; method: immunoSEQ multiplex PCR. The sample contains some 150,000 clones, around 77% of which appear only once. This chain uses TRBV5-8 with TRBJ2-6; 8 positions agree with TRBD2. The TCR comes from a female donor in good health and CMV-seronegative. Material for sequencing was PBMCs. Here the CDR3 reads CASSFAGGSSGANVLTF. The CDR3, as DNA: TGTGCCAGCAGCTTTGCGGGAGGCTCCTCTGGGGCCAACGTCCTGACTTTC.